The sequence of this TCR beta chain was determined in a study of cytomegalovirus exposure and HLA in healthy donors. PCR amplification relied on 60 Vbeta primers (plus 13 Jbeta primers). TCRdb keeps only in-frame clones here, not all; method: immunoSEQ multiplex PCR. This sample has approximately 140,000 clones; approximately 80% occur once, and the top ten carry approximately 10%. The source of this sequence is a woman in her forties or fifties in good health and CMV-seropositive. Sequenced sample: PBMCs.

The chain's CDR3 is CASSFRVSYNEQFF. The CDR3 DNA sequence: TGCGCCAGCAGTTTCAGGGTTTCCTACAATGAGCAGTTCTTC. The chain recombines TRBV5-1 with TRBJ2-1; the D gene is possibly TRBD1 (5 bases). Trimming cost V 5 bases and J 1 base, with 10 bases left between them. The CDR3 spans 14 residues. CDR1 is SGHRS, CDR2 YFSETQ, per germline.